Listed below are T cell receptor beta chains from one sample, sequenced in a study of T cells in localized non-small cell lung cancer. The repertoire was sequenced with immunoSEQ multiplex PCR; TCRdb's copy has only in-frame clones and lacks some. The data contain tens of thousands of clones, about 88% of them singletons. Sequencing used peripheral blood, obtained before any cancer treatment. The source of these receptors is a woman between 40 and 69 years old with stage I squamous cell lung carcinoma. The CDR3 runs from the conserved cysteine through the conserved F or W. A D gene is named only where the DNA matches it firmly. The size field is filled for only some rows; it gives once, few, many or a size class.

j_gene: TRBJ2-3; d_gene: TRBD2; v_gene: TRBV4-2; abundance: .; CDR3aa: CASSQDPVAGGPDTQYF; CDR3nt: TGTGCCAGCAGCCAAGATCCGGTAGCGGGGGGCCCAGATACGCAGTATTTT
j_gene: TRBJ1-4; d_gene: .; v_gene: TRBV7-9; abundance: .; CDR3aa: CASSLAGAAVSSF; CDR3nt: TGTGCCAGCAGCTTGGCAGGGGCGGCGGTCTCCTCTTTT
j_gene: TRBJ2-1; d_gene: .; v_gene: TRBV7-3; abundance: .; CDR3aa: CASSLAWRDEQFF; CDR3nt: TGTGCCAGCAGCTTAGCCTGGAGGGATGAGCAGTTCTTC
j_gene: TRBJ1-1; d_gene: .; v_gene: TRBV5-1; abundance: .; CDR3aa: CASSVELSGTEAFF; CDR3nt: TGCGCCAGCAGCGTGGAGCTAAGTGGCACTGAAGCTTTCTTT
j_gene: TRBJ2-3; d_gene: TRBD2; v_gene: TRBV29-1; abundance: once; CDR3aa: CSVSRGGSRDTQYF; CDR3nt: TGCAGCGTGTCTCGGGGGGGAAGCAGAGATACGCAGTATTTT
j_gene: TRBJ1-2; d_gene: .; v_gene: TRBV2; abundance: .; CDR3aa: CASRHRQFQYGYTF; CDR3nt: TGTGCCAGCAGGCACAGACAGTTCCAGTATGGCTACACCTTC
j_gene: TRBJ2-1; d_gene: .; v_gene: TRBV9; abundance: .; CDR3aa: CASSVLTGYNEQFF; CDR3nt: TGTGCCAGCAGCGTTCTTACAGGGTACAATGAGCAGTTCTTC
j_gene: TRBJ1-2; d_gene: .; v_gene: TRBV6-5; abundance: .; CDR3aa: CASSYSGGDYGYTF; CDR3nt: TGTGCCAGCAGTTACTCTGGGGGGGACTATGGCTACACCTTC
j_gene: TRBJ1-2; d_gene: .; v_gene: TRBV6-5; abundance: .; CDR3aa: CASSSILDSSYGYTF; CDR3nt: TGTGCCAGCAGTTCCATCCTGGACTCGTCCTATGGCTACACCTTC
j_gene: TRBJ1-2; d_gene: .; v_gene: TRBV30; abundance: .; CDR3aa: CAWSAVQGAYGYTF; CDR3nt: TGTGCCTGGAGTGCGGTGCAGGGCGCCTATGGCTACACCTTC
j_gene: TRBJ2-6; d_gene: .; v_gene: TRBV18; abundance: .; CDR3aa: CASSPPASGANVLTF; CDR3nt: TGTGCCAGCTCACCTCCCGCTTCTGGGGCCAACGTCCTGACTTTC
j_gene: TRBJ2-7; d_gene: .; v_gene: TRBV15; abundance: once; CDR3aa: CATSTQRQTPTYEQYF; CDR3nt: TGTGCCACCAGCACCCAACGACAGACACCAACCTACGAGCAGTACTTC
j_gene: TRBJ1-1; d_gene: .; v_gene: TRBV6-8; abundance: .; CDR3aa: CACGGTEAFF; CDR3nt: TGTGCCTGCGGGGGGACTGAAGCTTTCTTT
j_gene: TRBJ1-6; d_gene: .; v_gene: TRBV6-4; abundance: .; CDR3aa: CASRTGTENSPLHF; CDR3nt: TGTGCCAGCAGGACCGGGACGGAGAATTCACCCCTCCACTTT
j_gene: TRBJ1-2; d_gene: TRBD1; v_gene: TRBV29-1; abundance: .; CDR3aa: CSVEVPGQGYGYTF; CDR3nt: TGCAGCGTTGAAGTTCCTGGACAGGGTTATGGCTACACCTTC
j_gene: TRBJ1-5; d_gene: TRBD1; v_gene: TRBV5-1; abundance: .; CDR3aa: CASSYGTGHNQPQHF; CDR3nt: TGCGCCAGCAGCTACGGGACAGGCCATAATCAGCCCCAGCATTTT
j_gene: TRBJ2-3; d_gene: .; v_gene: TRBV10-1; abundance: .; CDR3aa: CASSEFGDTDTQYF; CDR3nt: TGCGCCAGCAGTGAGTTTGGGGACACAGATACGCAGTATTTT
j_gene: TRBJ2-5; d_gene: TRBD1; v_gene: TRBV5-1; abundance: .; CDR3aa: CASSTGTGEETQYF; CDR3nt: TGCGCCAGCAGCACCGGGACAGGCGAAGAGACCCAGTACTTC
j_gene: TRBJ2-3; d_gene: .; v_gene: TRBV10-2; abundance: .; CDR3aa: CASRDYGGKVDTQYF; CDR3nt: TGCGCCAGCAGGGACTATGGGGGAAAAGTGGATACGCAGTATTTT
j_gene: TRBJ1-2; d_gene: .; v_gene: TRBV19; abundance: .; CDR3aa: CASSPSRGNGGYTF; CDR3nt: TGTGCCAGTAGCCCAAGCCGAGGGAACGGCGGCTACACCTTC
j_gene: TRBJ2-1; d_gene: TRBD1; v_gene: TRBV7-3; abundance: few; CDR3aa: CASSWNRGEQFF; CDR3nt: TGTGCCAGCAGTTGGAACAGGGGAGAGCAGTTCTTC
j_gene: TRBJ2-3; d_gene: TRBD1; v_gene: TRBV18; abundance: few; CDR3aa: CASSPGTGGSGTQYF; CDR3nt: TGTGCCAGCTCTCCAGGGACAGGGGGCTCGGGTACGCAGTATTTT
j_gene: TRBJ1-2; d_gene: TRBD1; v_gene: TRBV19; abundance: .; CDR3aa: CASSTATGGYYGYTF; CDR3nt: TGTGCCAGTAGTACGGCGACAGGGGGCTACTATGGCTACACCTTC
j_gene: TRBJ2-3; d_gene: TRBD2; v_gene: TRBV5-6; abundance: .; CDR3aa: CASSPVASGGYTDTQYF; CDR3nt: TGTGCCAGCAGCCCAGTCGCTAGCGGGGGATACACAGATACGCAGTATTTT
j_gene: TRBJ1-2; d_gene: .; v_gene: TRBV6-6; abundance: .; CDR3aa: CASTLQGANYGYTF; CDR3nt: TGTGCCAGCACCCTCCAGGGAGCTAACTATGGCTACACCTTC
j_gene: TRBJ2-3; d_gene: TRBD1; v_gene: TRBV5-4; abundance: .; CDR3aa: CASSPGQGRGTDTQYF; CDR3nt: TGTGCCAGCAGCCCGGGACAGGGACGAGGAACAGATACGCAGTATTTT
j_gene: TRBJ2-2; d_gene: .; v_gene: TRBV2; abundance: once; CDR3aa: CASSSDSPSTGELFF; CDR3nt: TGTGCCAGCAGTTCTGACTCGCCCAGTACCGGGGAGCTGTTTTTT
j_gene: TRBJ1-2; d_gene: TRBD1; v_gene: TRBV5-1; abundance: .; CDR3aa: CASSLVDRGHGYTF; CDR3nt: TGCGCCAGCAGCTTGGTTGACAGGGGGCATGGCTACACCTTC
j_gene: TRBJ1-3; d_gene: .; v_gene: TRBV7-9; abundance: .; CDR3aa: CASSLAGGGSGNTIYF; CDR3nt: TGTGCCAGCAGCTTAGCCGGAGGGGGCTCTGGAAACACCATATATTTT
j_gene: TRBJ1-2; d_gene: .; v_gene: TRBV9; abundance: .; CDR3aa: CASSVGLGGIDGYTF; CDR3nt: TGTGCCAGCAGCGTGGGACTAGGAGGGATCGATGGCTACACCTTC
j_gene: TRBJ1-2; d_gene: TRBD1; v_gene: TRBV6-1; abundance: .; CDR3aa: CASSGGGQGSYGYTF; CDR3nt: TGTGCCAGCAGTGGGGGCGGACAGGGATCTTATGGCTACACCTTC
j_gene: TRBJ1-2; d_gene: TRBD1; v_gene: TRBV6-1; abundance: few; CDR3aa: CASSGGQYYGYTF; CDR3nt: TGTGCCAGCAGTGGGGGACAGTACTATGGCTACACCTTC
j_gene: TRBJ1-4; d_gene: .; v_gene: TRBV6-6; abundance: .; CDR3aa: CASSYSATGIEEKLFF; CDR3nt: TGTGCCAGCAGTTACTCGGCTACAGGGATCGAGGAAAAACTGTTTTTT
j_gene: TRBJ1-6; d_gene: .; v_gene: TRBV6-5; abundance: .; CDR3aa: CASRGRRGDDSPLHF; CDR3nt: TGTGCCAGCCGGGGTCGAAGGGGGGATGATTCACCCCTCCACTTT
j_gene: TRBJ1-4; d_gene: .; v_gene: TRBV27; abundance: .; CDR3aa: CASRRNEKLFF; CDR3nt: TGTGCCAGCAGGCGAAATGAAAAACTGTTTTTT
j_gene: TRBJ2-7; d_gene: .; v_gene: TRBV5-4; abundance: .; CDR3aa: CASSLANRGFSYEQYF; CDR3nt: TGTGCCAGCAGCTTGGCGAATAGGGGATTTTCCTACGAGCAGTACTTC
j_gene: TRBJ1-4; d_gene: .; v_gene: TRBV7-8; abundance: once; CDR3aa: CASSLQIATNEKLFF; CDR3nt: TGTGCCAGCAGCTTGCAGATAGCAACTAATGAAAAACTGTTTTTT
j_gene: TRBJ1-1; d_gene: .; v_gene: TRBV18; abundance: .; CDR3aa: CASSPGLYRAGTEAFF; CDR3nt: TGTGCCAGCTCACCCGGGCTGTACAGGGCGGGCACTGAAGCTTTCTTT
j_gene: TRBJ2-5; d_gene: TRBD2; v_gene: TRBV29-1; abundance: .; CDR3aa: CSVSGGTETQYF; CDR3nt: TGCAGCGTGAGCGGGGGGACAGAGACCCAGTACTTC
j_gene: TRBJ1-3; d_gene: .; v_gene: TRBV5-4; abundance: .; CDR3aa: CASSLDGTFSGNTIYF; CDR3nt: TGTGCCAGCAGCTTGGACGGTACTTTCTCTGGAAACACCATATATTTT
j_gene: TRBJ1-1; d_gene: TRBD1; v_gene: TRBV5-4; abundance: .; CDR3aa: CASSARQGLNTEAFF; CDR3nt: TGTGCCAGCAGCGCCCGACAGGGCTTGAACACTGAAGCTTTCTTT
j_gene: TRBJ2-6; d_gene: .; v_gene: TRBV30; abundance: .; CDR3aa: CAWSYYRAGANVLTF; CDR3nt: TGTGCCTGGAGCTATTACAGGGCTGGGGCCAACGTCCTGACTTTC
j_gene: TRBJ2-2; d_gene: .; v_gene: TRBV5-1; abundance: .; CDR3aa: CASSLEVAALGPGELFF; CDR3nt: TGCGCCAGCAGCTTGGAAGTGGCGGCCTTAGGCCCCGGGGAGCTGTTTTTT